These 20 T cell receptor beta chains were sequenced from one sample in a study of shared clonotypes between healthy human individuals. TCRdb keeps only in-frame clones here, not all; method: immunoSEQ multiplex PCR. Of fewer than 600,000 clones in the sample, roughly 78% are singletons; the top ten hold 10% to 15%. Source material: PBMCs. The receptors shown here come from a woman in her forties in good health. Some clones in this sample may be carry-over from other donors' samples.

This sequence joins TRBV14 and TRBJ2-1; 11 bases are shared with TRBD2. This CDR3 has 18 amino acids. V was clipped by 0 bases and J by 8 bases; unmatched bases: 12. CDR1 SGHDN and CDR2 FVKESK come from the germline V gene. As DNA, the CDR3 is TGTGCCAGCAGCCAAGATTACGGACTAGCGGGCTGGACCGATGAGCAGTTCTTC. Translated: CASSQDYGLAGWTDEQFF.

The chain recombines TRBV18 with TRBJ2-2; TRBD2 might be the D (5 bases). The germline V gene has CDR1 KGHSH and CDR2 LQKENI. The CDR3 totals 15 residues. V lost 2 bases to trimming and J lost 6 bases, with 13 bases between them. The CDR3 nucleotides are TGTGCCAGCTCACCATCCGGGGAAGTGCCCGGGGAGCTGTTTTTT. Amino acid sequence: CASSPSGEVPGELFF.

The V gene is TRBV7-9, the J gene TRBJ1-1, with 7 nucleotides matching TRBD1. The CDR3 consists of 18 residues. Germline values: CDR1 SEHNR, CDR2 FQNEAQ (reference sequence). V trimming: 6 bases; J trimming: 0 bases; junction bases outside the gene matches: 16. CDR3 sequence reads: CASSKTWDRSHLNTEAFF. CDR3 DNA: TGTGCCAGCAGTAAGACTTGGGACAGAAGCCATCTGAACACTGAAGCTTTCTTT.

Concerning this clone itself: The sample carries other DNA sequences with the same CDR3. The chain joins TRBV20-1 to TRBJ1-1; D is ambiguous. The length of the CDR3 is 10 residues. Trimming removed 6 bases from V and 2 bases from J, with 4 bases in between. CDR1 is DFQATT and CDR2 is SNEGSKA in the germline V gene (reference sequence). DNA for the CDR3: TGCAGTGCCACAAACACTGAAGCTTTCTTT. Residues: CSATNTEAFF.

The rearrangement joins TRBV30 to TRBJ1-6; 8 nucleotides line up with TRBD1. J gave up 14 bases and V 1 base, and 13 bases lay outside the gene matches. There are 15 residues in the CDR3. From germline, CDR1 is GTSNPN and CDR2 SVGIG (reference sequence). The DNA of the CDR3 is TGTGCCTGGAGTGGGACCGGGACAGGCCTTGGGGCCCTCCACTTT. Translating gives CAWSGTGTGLGALHF. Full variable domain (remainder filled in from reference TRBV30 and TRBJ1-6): SQTIHQWPATLVQPVGSPLSLECTVEGTSNPNLYWYRQAAGRGLQLLFYSVGIGQISSEVPQNLSASRPQDRQFILSSKKLLLSDSGFYLCAWSGTGTGLGALHFGNGTRLTVT.

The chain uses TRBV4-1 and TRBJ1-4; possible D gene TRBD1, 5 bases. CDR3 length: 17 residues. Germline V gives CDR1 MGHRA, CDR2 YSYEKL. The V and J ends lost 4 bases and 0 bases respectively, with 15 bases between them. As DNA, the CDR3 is TGCGCCAGCAGCCTTAACCCGGGACCTGCAACTAATGAAAAACTGTTTTTT. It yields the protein CASSLNPGPATNEKLFF.

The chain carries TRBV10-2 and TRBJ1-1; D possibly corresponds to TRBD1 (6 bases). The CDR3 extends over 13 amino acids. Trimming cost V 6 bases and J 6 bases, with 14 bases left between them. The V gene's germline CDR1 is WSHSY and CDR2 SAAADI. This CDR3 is CASRQQGLPEAFF. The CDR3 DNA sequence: TGCGCCAGCAGGCAACAGGGTCTGCCTGAAGCTTTCTTT.

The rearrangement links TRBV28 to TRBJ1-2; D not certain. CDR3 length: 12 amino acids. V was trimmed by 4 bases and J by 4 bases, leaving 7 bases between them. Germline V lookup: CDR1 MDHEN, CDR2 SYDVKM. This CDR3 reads CASSSRLYGYTF. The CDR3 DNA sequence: TGTGCCAGCAGTTCTCGACTCTATGGCTACACCTTC.

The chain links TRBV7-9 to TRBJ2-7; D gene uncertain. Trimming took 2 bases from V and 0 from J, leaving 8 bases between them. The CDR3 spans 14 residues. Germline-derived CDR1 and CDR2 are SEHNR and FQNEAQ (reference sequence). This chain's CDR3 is CASSLMGYSYEQYF. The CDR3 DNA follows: TGTGCCAGCAGCTTAATGGGGTACTCCTACGAGCAGTACTTC. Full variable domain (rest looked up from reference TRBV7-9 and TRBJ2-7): DTGVSQNPRHKITKRGQNVTFRCDPISEHNRLYWYRQTLGQGPEFLTYFQNEAQLEKSRLLSDRFSAERPKGSFSTLEIQRTEQGDSAMYLCASSLMGYSYEQYFGPGTRLTVT.

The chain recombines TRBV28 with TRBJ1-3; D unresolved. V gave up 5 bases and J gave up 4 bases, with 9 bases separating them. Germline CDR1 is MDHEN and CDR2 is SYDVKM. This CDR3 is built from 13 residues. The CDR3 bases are TGTGCCAGCAGTCGTCCAAGGGGAAACACCATATATTTT. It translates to CASSRPRGNTIYF. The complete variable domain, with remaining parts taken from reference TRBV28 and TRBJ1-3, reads DVKVTQSSRYLVKRTGEKVFLECVQDMDHENMFWYRQDPGLGLRLIYFSYDVKMKEKGDIPEGYSVSREKKERFSLILESASTNQTSMYLCASSRPRGNTIYFGEGSWLTVV.

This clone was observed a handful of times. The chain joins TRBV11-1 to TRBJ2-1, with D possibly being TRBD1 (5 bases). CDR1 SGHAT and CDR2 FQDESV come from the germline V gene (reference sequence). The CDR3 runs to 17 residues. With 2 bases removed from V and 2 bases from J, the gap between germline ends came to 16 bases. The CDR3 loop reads CASSLLSSRTTYNEQFF. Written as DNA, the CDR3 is TGTGCCAGCAGCTTACTGTCCTCGCGGACAACCTACAATGAGCAGTTCTTC.

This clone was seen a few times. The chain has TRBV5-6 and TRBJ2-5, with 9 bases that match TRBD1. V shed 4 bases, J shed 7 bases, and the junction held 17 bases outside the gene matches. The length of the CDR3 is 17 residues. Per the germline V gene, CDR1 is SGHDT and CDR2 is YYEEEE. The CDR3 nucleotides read TGTGCCAGCAGCGCGGACAGGGGTGGGGAGCGTGCACGGACCCAGTACTTC. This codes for CASSADRGGERARTQYF.

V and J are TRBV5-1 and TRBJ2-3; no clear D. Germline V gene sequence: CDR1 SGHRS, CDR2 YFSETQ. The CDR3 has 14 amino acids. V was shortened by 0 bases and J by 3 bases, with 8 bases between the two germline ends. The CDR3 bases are TGCGCCAGCAGCTTGGACAAGTTAACAGATACGCAGTATTTT. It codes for CASSLDKLTDTQYF.

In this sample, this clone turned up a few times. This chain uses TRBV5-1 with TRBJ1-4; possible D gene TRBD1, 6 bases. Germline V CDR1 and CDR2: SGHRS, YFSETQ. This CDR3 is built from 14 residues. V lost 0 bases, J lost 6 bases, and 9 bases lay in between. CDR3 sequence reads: CASSLGTVDEKLFF. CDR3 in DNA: TGCGCCAGCAGCTTGGGGACAGTGGATGAAAAACTGTTTTTT.

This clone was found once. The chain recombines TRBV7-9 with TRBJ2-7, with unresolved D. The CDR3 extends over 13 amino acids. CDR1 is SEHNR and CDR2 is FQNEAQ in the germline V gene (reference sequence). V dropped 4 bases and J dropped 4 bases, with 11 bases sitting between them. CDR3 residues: CASSSRVLYEQYF. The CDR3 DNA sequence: TGTGCCAGCAGCTCAAGGGTTTTATACGAGCAGTACTTC.

The CDR3 region is CASSIVGDHQETQYF. The DNA of the CDR3 is TGTGCCAGCAGCATAGTGGGGGATCACCAAGAGACCCAGTACTTC. The V and J genes are TRBV11-2 and TRBJ2-5; possibly TRBD1 or TRBD2 for D (5 bases each). The CDR3 has 15 residues. Trimming cost V 5 bases and J 0 bases, with 13 bases left between them. Per germline, CDR1 SGHAT and CDR2 FQNNGV.

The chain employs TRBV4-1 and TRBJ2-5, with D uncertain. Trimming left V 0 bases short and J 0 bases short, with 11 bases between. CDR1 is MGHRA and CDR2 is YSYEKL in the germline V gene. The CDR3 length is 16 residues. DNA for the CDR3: TGCGCCAGCAGCCAAGAAGTGAGACGGCACCAAGAGACCCAGTACTTC. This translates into CASSQEVRRHQETQYF.

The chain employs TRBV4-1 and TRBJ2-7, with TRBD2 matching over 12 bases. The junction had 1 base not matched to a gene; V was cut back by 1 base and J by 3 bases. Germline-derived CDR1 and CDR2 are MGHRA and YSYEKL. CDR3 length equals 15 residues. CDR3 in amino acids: CASSQGLAGDYEQYF. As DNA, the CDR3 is TGCGCCAGCAGCCAAGGACTAGCGGGGGACTACGAGCAGTACTTC.

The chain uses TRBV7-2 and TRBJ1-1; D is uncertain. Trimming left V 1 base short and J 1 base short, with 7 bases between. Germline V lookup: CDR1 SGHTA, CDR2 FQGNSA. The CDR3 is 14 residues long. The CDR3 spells CASSLGAANTEAFF. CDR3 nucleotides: TGTGCCAGCAGCTTAGGGGCAGCGAACACTGAAGCTTTCTTT.

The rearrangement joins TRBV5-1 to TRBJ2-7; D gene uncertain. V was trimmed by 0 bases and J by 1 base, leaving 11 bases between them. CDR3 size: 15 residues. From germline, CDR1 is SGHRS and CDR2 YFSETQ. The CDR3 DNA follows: TGCGCCAGCAGCTTGGTGGCCCAAAGTTCCTACGAGCAGTACTTC. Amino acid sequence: CASSLVAQSSYEQYF.